The present TCR beta chain was sequenced within a study of shared clonotypes between healthy human individuals. Trimming removed 3 bases from V and 5 bases from J, with 8 bases in between. CDR3 length equals 13 residues. Per germline, CDR1 KGHSH and CDR2 LQKENI. Original methodology: Junction-only sequences produced by ImmunoSEQ had no quality scores, so filtering differed. Only in-frame clones appear in the TCRdb table, and some are missing; sequencing was by immunoSEQ multiplex PCR. V and J calls and clone size follow that table, whereas D and trimming were derived from the DNA. This table holds roughly 1,500,000 clones, roughly 98.5% found once. CD4+ cell separation produced CD45RA+ naive and CD45RA-negative memory subsets. Remarks on this clone: What it binds is unknown. The identical CDR3 is also encoded by other nucleotide sequences in the sample.

Findings and caveats of the study: Richness estimates generally favored naive over memory subsets. Four donors held about 4.5% of naive CD4 clonotypes in common.

Specimen: naive CD4+ T cells sorted from blood. The subset: CD45RA+ positively selected. V and J are TRBV18 and TRBJ2-1; D may be TRBD1 or TRBD2 (5 bases each). The clonotype was recovered from a man in his thirties or forties in good health. The CDR3 region has the DNA TGTGCCAGCTCACCGGGACCGAACAATGAGCAGTTCTTC. This gives the protein CASSPGPNNEQFF.